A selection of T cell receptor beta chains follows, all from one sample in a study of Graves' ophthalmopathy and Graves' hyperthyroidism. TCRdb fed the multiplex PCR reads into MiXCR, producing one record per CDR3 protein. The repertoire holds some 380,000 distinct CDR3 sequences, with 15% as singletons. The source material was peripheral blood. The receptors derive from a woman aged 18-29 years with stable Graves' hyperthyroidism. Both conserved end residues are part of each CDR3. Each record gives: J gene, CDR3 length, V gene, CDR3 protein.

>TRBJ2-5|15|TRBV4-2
CASSPRHLGQETQYF
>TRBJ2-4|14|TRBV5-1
CASSPEWGKNIKYF
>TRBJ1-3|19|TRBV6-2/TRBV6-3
CASSYSREGALPVGNTIYF
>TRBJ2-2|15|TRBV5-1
CASSLAFVSTGELFF
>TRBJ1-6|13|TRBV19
CASRTGAGSPLHF
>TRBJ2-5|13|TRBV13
CASSPHRGATQYF
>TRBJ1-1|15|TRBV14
CASSQVQVRGTEAFF
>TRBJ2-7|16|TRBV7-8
CASSLKGQGGNAEQYF
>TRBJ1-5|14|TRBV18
CASSPTGSYQPQHF
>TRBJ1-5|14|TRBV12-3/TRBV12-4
CASTSRGDNQPQHF
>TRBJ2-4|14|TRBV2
CASKAGTVRNIQYF
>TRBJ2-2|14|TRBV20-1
CSARGGTNTGELFF
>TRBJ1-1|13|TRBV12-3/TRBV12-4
CSSLSNRETEAFF
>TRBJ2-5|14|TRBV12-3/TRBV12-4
CASSDAGGQETQYF
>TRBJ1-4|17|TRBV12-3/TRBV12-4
CASRPRGFGDRDRKLFF
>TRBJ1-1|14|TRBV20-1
CSARGEELRTEAFF
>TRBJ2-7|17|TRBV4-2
CASSQDREDTRLGEQYF
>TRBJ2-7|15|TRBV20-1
CSARGLAGGSYEQYF
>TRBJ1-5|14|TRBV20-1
CSAGGGKGDQPQHF
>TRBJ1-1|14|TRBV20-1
CSASPPGGKTEAFF
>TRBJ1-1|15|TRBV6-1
CASSAFGGGNTEAFF
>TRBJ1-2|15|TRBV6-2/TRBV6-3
CASSKTGTGDNGYTF
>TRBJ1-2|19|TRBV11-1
CASSSRTGQGVLANYGYTF
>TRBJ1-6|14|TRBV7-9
CASSFYTYNSPLHF
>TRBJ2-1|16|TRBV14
CASSQGSRAWYNEQFF
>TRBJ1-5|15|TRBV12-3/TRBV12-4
CASSFRTDSNQPQHF
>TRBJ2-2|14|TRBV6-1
CASSSGLWGGELFF
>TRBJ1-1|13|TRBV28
CASTSVLGTEAFF
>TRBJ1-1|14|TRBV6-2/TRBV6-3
CASSYSTGVTEAFF
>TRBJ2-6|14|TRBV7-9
CASSLDAGANVLTF
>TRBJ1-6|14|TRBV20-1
CSARKGANNSPLHF